This TCR beta chain was recovered during a study of T cell responses to AZD1222 COVID-19 vaccine. Using immunoSEQ multiplex PCR, the repertoire was profiled, and TCRdb retains in-frame clones only, with some absent. The sample carries approximately 110,000 clones, approximately 85% recorded once. This clone was observed a handful of times. Source: peripheral blood, taken 28 days after the second AZD1222 dose. The TCR sequence derives from an adult who received the AZD1222 COVID-19 vaccine.

This CDR3 reads CASSFPSSGYSGNTIYF. The CDR3 DNA follows: TGTGCCAGCAGCTTTCCCAGTTCTGGCTACTCTGGAAACACCATATATTTT. The V and J genes are TRBV7-6 and TRBJ1-3; no clear D. CDR3 length: 17 residues. Germline V gene lookup returns CDR1 SGHVS and CDR2 FNYEAQ. Trimming took off 3 bases at V and 0 bases at J, with 15 bases between the two ends.